The T cell receptor beta chain described here comes from a study of cytomegalovirus exposure and HLA in healthy donors. Study outcomes and limitations: A missense variant in DCLRE1C was later tied to TCR beta V- and J-gene trimming. Most TCR sequences were seen very rarely across donors, but some public TCRs occurred in many.

This clone was found once. Its antigen is unknown. With 60 Vbeta and 13 Jbeta primers, the PCR was carried out. The method was immunoSEQ multiplex PCR; TCRdb's version includes in-frame clones alone and lacks a portion of them. Of around 150,000 clones listed, approximately 78% are singletons. The CDR3 sequence is 15 residues long. V was clipped by 0 bases and J by 0 bases, with 9 bases between them. Germline CDR1 is SGHRS and CDR2 is YFSETQ. The sample comprised PBMCs. The chain carries TRBV5-1 and TRBJ1-1; D is uncertain. The clonotype comes from a male donor in good health and CMV-seropositive. CDR3 protein: CASSLGASLNTEAFF. CDR3 sequence (DNA): TGCGCCAGCAGCTTGGGGGCCAGCTTGAACACTGAAGCTTTCTTT.